The 9 T cell receptor beta chains in this list originate from one sample, sequenced in a study of CD8+ T cells in alopecia areata. Reverse transcription of extracted RNA yielded cDNA, which provided the sequencing template. TCRdb's copy holds only in-frame clones and misses some; the assay was immunoSEQ multiplex PCR. The sample consists of about 74,000 clones, around 29% of them appearing once. As for treatment: oral pan-JAK inhibitor, 5-10 mg twice daily. The sample consisted of CD8+ T cells sorted from blood, taken at week 4, from a patient treated with tofacitinib. The receptors shown here come from a human donor with alopecia areata.

The table lists this clone with a few counts. The chain has TRBV29-1 and TRBJ2-1; the D gene could be TRBD1 or TRBD2 (5 bases each). Deletions cut 0 bases from V and 10 bases from J, with 7 bases between. CDR1 is SQVTM and CDR2 is ANQGSEA in the germline V gene. The CDR3 totals 11 residues. The CDR3 is CSVEDRDEQFF. The CDR3 nucleotides are TGCAGCGTTGAAGATCGGGACGAGCAGTTCTTC.

The chain is built from TRBV29-1 and TRBJ1-2; D gene ambiguous. V lost 6 bases and J 8 bases, leaving 13 bases between the germline ends. Germline CDR1 is SQVTM and CDR2 is ANQGSEA. CDR3 length: 11 residues. The CDR3 DNA reads as TGCAGCGTAGACTGGGAGGGCGGCTACACCTTC. Translated, it gives CSVDWEGGYTF.

The rearrangement uses TRBV25-1 and TRBJ2-5; D possibly matches TRBD1 or TRBD2 (5 bases each). V lost 2 bases, J lost 2 bases, and 15 bases lay in between. The germline V gene encodes CDR1 MGHDK and CDR2 SYGVNS. The CDR3 has 16 amino acids. CDR3 region: CASSEPPGRPQETQYF. The CDR3 coding sequence is TGTGCCAGCAGTGAACCTCCGGGACGCCCTCAAGAGACCCAGTACTTC.

V gene TRBV5-4 combines with J gene TRBJ2-3, with 12 bases identical to TRBD2. Trimming took 0 bases from V and 14 from J; bases not matched to a gene: 7. The CDR3 covers 14 residues. The germline CDR1 and CDR2 sequences are SGHNT and YYREEE (reference sequence). The CDR3 sequence is CASSLVTSGSTLYF. CDR3 DNA sequence: TGTGCCAGCAGCTTGGTGACTAGCGGGAGTACTCTGTATTTT. The entire variable domain, with the rest obtained from reference TRBV5-4 and TRBJ2-3, is as follows: ETGVTQSPTHLIKTRGQQVTLRCSSQSGHNTVSWYQQALGQGPQFIFQYYREEENGRGNFPPRFSGLQFPNYSSELNVNALELDDSALYLCASSLVTSGSTLYFGPGTRLTVL.

This clone occurred a few times. J is TRBJ1-2 and V is TRBV10-3; no clear D gene. Trimming left V 0 bases short and J 2 bases short, with 7 bases between. CDR3 size: 14 residues. Germline values: CDR1 ENHRY, CDR2 SYGVKD. CDR3 region: CAISESYVNYGYTF. The DNA for the CDR3 is TGTGCCATCAGTGAGTCGTACGTCAACTATGGCTACACCTTC.

V is TRBV30 and J is TRBJ1-4; possibly TRBD1 for D (6 bases). This CDR3 has 14 amino acids. The germline V gene has CDR1 GTSNPN and CDR2 SVGIG (reference sequence). The V end lost 4 bases, the J end lost 7 bases, and 16 bases lay between the germline ends. This CDR3 reads CAWMPGRGSEKLFF. The DNA for the CDR3 is TGTGCCTGGATGCCCGGCAGGGGAAGTGAAAAACTGTTTTTT.

The chain employs TRBV6-5 and TRBJ2-1; a weak D match, TRBD2 (5 bases). Per the germline V gene, CDR1 is MNHEY and CDR2 is SVGAGI. Trimming removed 2 bases at V and 5 bases at J, with 10 bases between. This CDR3 contains 14 residues. The CDR3 coding sequence is TGTGCCAGCAGTTACACTAGTTCCCACAATGAGCAGTTCTTC. Protein product: CASSYTSSHNEQFF.

Of note for this clone: Mismatch with germline at one junction end may stem from a read error. V usage is TRBV29-1 and J usage is TRBJ2-5; unclear D gene. Germline V gives CDR1 SQVTM, CDR2 ANQGSEA. The CDR3 contains 8 residues. CDR3 DNA sequence: TGCAGCGTTGATGGGTGGGACTTC. This encodes CSVDGWDF.

This chain links TRBV29-1 with TRBJ2-1; TRBD1 matches at 9 bases. CDR3 length equals 14 residues. The germline V gene encodes CDR1 SQVTM and CDR2 ANQGSEA. J was trimmed by 4 bases and V by 6 bases; bases with no gene match: 7. The CDR3 DNA reads TGCAGCGTCCAACAGGGGGCGCGTTACAATGAGCAGTTCTTC. Residues: CSVQQGARYNEQFF.